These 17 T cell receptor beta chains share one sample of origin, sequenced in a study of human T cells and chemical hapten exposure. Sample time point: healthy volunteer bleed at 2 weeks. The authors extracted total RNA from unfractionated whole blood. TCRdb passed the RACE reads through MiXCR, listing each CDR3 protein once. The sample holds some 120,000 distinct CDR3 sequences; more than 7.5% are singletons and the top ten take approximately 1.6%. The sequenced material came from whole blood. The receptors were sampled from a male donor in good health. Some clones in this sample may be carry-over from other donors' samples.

The CDR3 spells CASSFTGTQVGNSPLHF. The CDR3 DNA is TGCGCCAGCAGCTTTACCGGGACCCAAGTTGGGAATTCACCCCTCCACTTT. J is TRBJ1-6 and V is TRBV5-1; TRBD1 is a possible D gene (5 bases). In germline, CDR1 is SGHRS, CDR2 YFSETQ. The V end was cut by 2 bases, the J end by 7 bases, with 19 bases between. This CDR3 is 17 amino acids long.

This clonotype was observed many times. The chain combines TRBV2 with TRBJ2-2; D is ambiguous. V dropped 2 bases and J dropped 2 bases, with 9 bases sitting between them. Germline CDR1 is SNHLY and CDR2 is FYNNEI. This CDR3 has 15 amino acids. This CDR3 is CASSERNTNTGELFF. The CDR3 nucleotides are TGTGCCAGCAGTGAAAGGAACACTAACACCGGGGAGCTGTTTTTT.

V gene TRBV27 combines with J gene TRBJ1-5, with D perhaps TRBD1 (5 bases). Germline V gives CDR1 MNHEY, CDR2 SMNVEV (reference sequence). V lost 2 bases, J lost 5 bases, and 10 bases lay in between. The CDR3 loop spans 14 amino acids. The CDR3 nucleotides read TGTGCCAGCAGTTTAATAGGGGAGGATCAGCCCCAGCATTTT. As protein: CASSLIGEDQPQHF.

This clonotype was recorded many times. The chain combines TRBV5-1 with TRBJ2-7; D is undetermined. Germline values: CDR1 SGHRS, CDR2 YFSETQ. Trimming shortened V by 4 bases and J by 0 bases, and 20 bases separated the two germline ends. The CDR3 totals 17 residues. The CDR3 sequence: CASSMALLGRSSYEQYF. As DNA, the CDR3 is TGCGCCAGCAGCATGGCCCTCCTCGGAAGGAGCTCCTACGAGCAGTACTTC.

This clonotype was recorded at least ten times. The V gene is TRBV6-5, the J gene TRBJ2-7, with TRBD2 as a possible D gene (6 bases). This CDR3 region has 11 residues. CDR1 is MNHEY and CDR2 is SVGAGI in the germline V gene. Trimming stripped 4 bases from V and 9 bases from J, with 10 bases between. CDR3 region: CASSLGGGQYF. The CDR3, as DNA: TGTGCCAGCAGTTTGGGGGGTGGGCAGTACTTC.

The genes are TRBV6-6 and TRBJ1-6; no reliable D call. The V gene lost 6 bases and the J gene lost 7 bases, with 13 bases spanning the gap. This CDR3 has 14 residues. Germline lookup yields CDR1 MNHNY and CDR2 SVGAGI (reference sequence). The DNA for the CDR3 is TGTGCCAGCAGCCGTCGGCCGATGAATTCACCCCTCCACTTT. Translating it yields CASSRRPMNSPLHF.

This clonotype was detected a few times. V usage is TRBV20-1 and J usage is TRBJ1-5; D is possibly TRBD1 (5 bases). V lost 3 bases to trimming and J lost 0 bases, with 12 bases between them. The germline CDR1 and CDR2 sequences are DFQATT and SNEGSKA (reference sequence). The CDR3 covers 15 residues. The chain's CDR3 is CSARGPGISNQPQHF. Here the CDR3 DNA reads TGCAGTGCTAGGGGTCCAGGGATTAGCAATCAGCCCCAGCATTTT.

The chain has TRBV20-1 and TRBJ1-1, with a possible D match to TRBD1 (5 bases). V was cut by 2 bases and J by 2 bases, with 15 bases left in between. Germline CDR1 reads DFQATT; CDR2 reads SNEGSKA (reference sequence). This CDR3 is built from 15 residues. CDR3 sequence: CSARQGTRINTEAFF. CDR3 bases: TGCAGTGCTAGACAGGGTACCCGGATTAACACTGAAGCTTTCTTT.

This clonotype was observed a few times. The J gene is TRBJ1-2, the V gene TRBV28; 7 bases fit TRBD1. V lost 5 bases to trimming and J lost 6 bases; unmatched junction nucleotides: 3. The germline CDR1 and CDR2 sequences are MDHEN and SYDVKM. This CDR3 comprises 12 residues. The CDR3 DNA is TGTGCCAGCAGTGACAGGGCGCATGGCTACACCTTC. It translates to CASSDRAHGYTF.

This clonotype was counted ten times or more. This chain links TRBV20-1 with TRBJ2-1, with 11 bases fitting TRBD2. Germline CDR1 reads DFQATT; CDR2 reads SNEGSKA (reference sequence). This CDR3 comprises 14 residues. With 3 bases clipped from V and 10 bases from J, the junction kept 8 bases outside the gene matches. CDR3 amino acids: CSARGSGGAGEQFF. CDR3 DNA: TGCAGTGCTAGGGGTAGCGGGGGGGCAGGAGAGCAGTTCTTC.

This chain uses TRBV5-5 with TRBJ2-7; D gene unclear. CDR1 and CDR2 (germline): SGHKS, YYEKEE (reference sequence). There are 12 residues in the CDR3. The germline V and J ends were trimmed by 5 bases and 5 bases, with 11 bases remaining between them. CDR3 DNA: TGTGCCAGCAGACTCCCGGGTCACGAGCAGTACTTC. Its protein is CASRLPGHEQYF.

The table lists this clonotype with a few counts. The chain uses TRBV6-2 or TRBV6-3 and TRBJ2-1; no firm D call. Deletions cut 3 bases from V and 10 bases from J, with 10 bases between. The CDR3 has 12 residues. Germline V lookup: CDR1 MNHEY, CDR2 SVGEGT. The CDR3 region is CASSYVAVEQFF. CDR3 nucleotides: TGTGCCAGCAGTTATGTGGCAGTCGAGCAGTTCTTC.

The CDR3 loop is CASSDPTGSYEQYF. CDR3 nucleotide sequence: TGCGCCAGCAGCGACCCGACAGGGTCCTACGAGCAGTACTTC. The chain recombines TRBV5-1 with TRBJ2-7; 7 bases map to TRBD1. The CDR3 totals 14 residues. With V trimmed by 4 bases and J by 1 base, 5 bases remained unmatched. In germline, CDR1 is SGHRS, CDR2 YFSETQ.

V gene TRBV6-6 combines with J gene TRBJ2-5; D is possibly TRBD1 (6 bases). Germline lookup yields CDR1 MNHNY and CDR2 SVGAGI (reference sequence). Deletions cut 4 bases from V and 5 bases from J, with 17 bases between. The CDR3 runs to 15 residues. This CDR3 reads CASSFSQGRGETQYF. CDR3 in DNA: TGTGCCAGCAGTTTTTCACAGGGTCGTGGGGAGACCCAGTACTTC.

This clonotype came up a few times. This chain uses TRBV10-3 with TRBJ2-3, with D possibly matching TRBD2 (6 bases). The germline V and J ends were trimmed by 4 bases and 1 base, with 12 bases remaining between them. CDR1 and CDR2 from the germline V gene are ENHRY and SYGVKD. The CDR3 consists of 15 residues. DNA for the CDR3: TGTGCCATCAGTGCCCCGGGGGAGGGCACAGATACGCAGTATTTT. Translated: CAISAPGEGTDTQYF.

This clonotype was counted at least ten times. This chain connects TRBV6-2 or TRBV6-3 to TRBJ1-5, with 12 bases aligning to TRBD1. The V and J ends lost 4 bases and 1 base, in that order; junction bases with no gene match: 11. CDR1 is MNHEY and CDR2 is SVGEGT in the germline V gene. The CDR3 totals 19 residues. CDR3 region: CASSSRPGQGAISNQPQHF. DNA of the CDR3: TGTGCCAGCAGTTCCAGACCGGGACAGGGGGCTATCAGCAATCAGCCCCAGCATTTT.

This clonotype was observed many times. CDR3 sequence: CSAPGLAGGGKSYNEQFF. CDR3 in DNA: TGCAGTGCTCCAGGACTAGCGGGGGGGGGGAAGTCCTACAATGAGCAGTTCTTC. The chain joins TRBV20-1 to TRBJ2-1; TRBD2 matches at 15 bases. After removal of 5 bases from V and 1 base from J, the junction contained 9 bases not matched to a gene. The CDR3 extends over 18 amino acids. Germline V CDR1 and CDR2: DFQATT, SNEGSKA (reference sequence).